This is a list of T cell receptor beta chains from one sample in a study of post-analysis software for immune sequencing data. TCRdb reprocessed the PCR reads via MiXCR and lists one record per CDR3 protein. The sample records approximately 730,000 distinct CDR3 sequences, more than 45% being singletons. The sample was blood. The receptors stem from a girl between 5 and 17 years old with multiple sclerosis. Each CDR3 is given with its conserved first and last residue.

CASSSGGTNEKLFF	TRBV7-7	TRBJ1-4
CATSDRQGPNTDTQYF	TRBV24-1	TRBJ2-3
CASRGTGLSTDTQYF	TRBV6-6	TRBJ2-3
CASSFLLAVPTDTEAFF	TRBV12-3/TRBV12-4	TRBJ1-1
CSASPMGTEAFF	TRBV20-1	TRBJ1-1
CSVDDRGDNYGYTF	TRBV29-1	TRBJ1-2
CSARDDTASSYNEQFF	TRBV20-1	TRBJ2-1
CASSQEGGSTDTQYF	TRBV4-1	TRBJ2-3
CAISEGGEEGYTF	TRBV10-3	TRBJ1-2
CSVIGRGDTGERFF	TRBV20-1	TRBJ2-2
CASSGGMDTQYF	TRBV2	TRBJ2-3
CSAREKGSGGYTF	TRBV20-1	TRBJ1-2
CASSTRGSSGIVHTQYF	TRBV7-2	TRBJ2-3
CASRRGNEQYF	TRBV6-5	TRBJ2-7
CSARRGETEAFF	TRBV20-1	TRBJ1-1